This is a list of T cell receptor beta chains from one sample in a study of tumor-infiltrating lymphocytes in primary liver carcinoma. TCRdb recomputed calls from the multiplex PCR reads with MiXCR, one row per CDR3 protein. The sample lists about 74,000 distinct CDR3 sequences; over 60% were seen once. What was sequenced was liver tumor tissue from sampling region 4. Receptors originate from a man aged 40-49 years with primary liver carcinoma and hepatitis B virus infection. The CDR3 runs from the conserved cysteine through the conserved F or W. A D gene is named only where the DNA matches it firmly. Rows give clone size only sometimes, using once, few, many, or a class for an expanded clone.

>TRBV5-6|-|-|TRBJ2-5
CGSSLFGGEETQYF
TGTGGCAGCAGCTTGTTCGGTGGAGAAGAGACCCAGTACTTC
>TRBV6-1|-|TRBD1|TRBJ2-4
CASSALGQVGKNIQYF
TGTGCCAGCAGTGCCTTGGGACAGGTGGGAAAAAACATTCAGTACTTC
>TRBV4-2|many|-|TRBJ1-1
CASSQGSREAFF
TGTGCCAGCAGCCAAGGATCCCGCGAAGCTTTCTTT
>TRBV19|-|-|TRBJ2-2
CTSSPLPNTGELFF
TGTACCAGTAGTCCGTTACCTAACACCGGGGAGCTGTTTTTT
>TRBV11-2|-|-|TRBJ2-5
CANREDVCGEAQYF
TGTGCCAACAGAGAGGACGTTTGTGGAGAGGCCCAGTACTTC
>TRBV6-6|many|-|TRBJ2-3
CASSYRGAWADTQYF
TGTGCCAGCAGTTACAGAGGGGCGTGGGCAGATACGCAGTATTTT
>TRBV5-5|-|-|TRBJ2-5
CTSTTAVLTGGQTQYF
TGTACCAGCACCACTGCTGTACTTACAGGAGGGCAGACCCAGTACTTC
>TRBV28|once|TRBD2|TRBJ2-7
CASSLHAGGEQYF
TGTGCCAGCAGTTTACATGCGGGAGGGGAGCAGTACTTC
>TRBV4-2|many|-|TRBJ2-3
CASSQGERVRTDTQYF
TGTGCCAGCAGCCAAGGGGAGAGGGTGAGAACAGATACGCAGTATTTT
>TRBV12-5|-|-|TRBJ2-2
CTSGPRGSSDTGELFF
TGTACTAGTGGTCCCCGGGGCAGCTCGGACACCGGGGAGCTGTTTTTT
>TRBV12-3/TRBV12-4|-|-|TRBJ2-3
CASSPLVSTGAQYF
TGTGCCAGCAGCCCCCTCGTAAGCACAGGTGCGCAGTATTTT
>TRBV6-5|many|-|TRBJ2-2
CASSYGTTGELFF
TGTGCCAGCAGTTACGGAACCACCGGGGAGCTGTTTTTT
>TRBV5-4|many|-|TRBJ2-7
CASSFEVSRDGVF
TGTGCCAGCAGCTTCGAAGTTTCACGGGACGGTGTATTC
>TRBV10-3|-|-|TRBJ2-5
CAISERAETQYF
TGTGCCATCAGTGAGCGAGCGGAGACCCAGTACTTC
>TRBV6-1|many|-|TRBJ2-2
CASSQLPTGELFF
TGTGCCAGCAGTCAGCTACCAACCGGGGAGCTGTTTTTT
>TRBV7-2|few|-|TRBJ2-1
CASSFIAGGNNEQFF
TGTGCCAGCAGCTTTATAGCAGGGGGGAACAATGAGCAGTTCTTC
>TRBV5-5|-|TRBD2|TRBJ2-2
CASSRGLAGDSNIGELIF
TGTGCCAGCAGCAGGGGACTAGCGGGAGACTCGAACATCGGGGAGCTGATTTTT
>TRBV5-8|many|-|TRBJ2-3
CASSLYPTDTQYF
TGTGCCAGCAGCCTGTACCCCACAGATACGCAGTATTTT
>TRBV13|-|TRBD1|TRBJ2-7
CASSPGQGRYF
TGTGCCAGCAGCCCCGGACAGGGTCGTTACTTC
>TRBV29-1|-|-|TRBJ2-5
CSVKKRAQYF
TGCAGCGTCAAGAAGCGGGCCCAGTACTTC
>TRBV6-1|-|TRBD2|TRBJ2-7
CASLPLAGAPYKQYF
TGTGCCAGCTTACCACTAGCGGGGGCGCCCTACAAGCAGTACTTC
>TRBV9|-|TRBD1|TRBJ1-2
CASSVNEGQGLDYGYTF
TGTGCCAGCAGCGTAAATGAGGGACAGGGTTTAGACTATGGCTACACCTTC
>TRBV6-5|few|TRBD2|TRBJ2-2
CASSKLSGTNAGELSF
TGTGCCAGCAGTAAACTTAGCGGGACAAACGCCGGGGAGCTGTCTTTT
>TRBV2|-|-|TRBJ2-7
CASRGSYEQYF
TGTGCCAGCAGGGGGTCCTACGAGCAGTACTTC
>TRBV13|-|TRBD2|TRBJ2-1
CVSSHTSGGQFF
TGTGTCAGCAGTCATACTAGCGGCGGGCAGTTCTTC
>TRBV11-2|once|-|TRBJ2-1
CVSSLGGSWSSYEQSF
TGTGTCAGCAGCTTAGGTGGTAGCTGGAGCTCTTATGAGCAGTCCTTC
>TRBV2|-|-|TRBJ2-1
CASKSGTSNNEQFF
TGTGCCAGCAAGTCCGGGACATCAAACAATGAGCAGTTCTTC
>TRBV29-1|-|TRBD2|TRBJ2-1
CSASRVGGPNEQFF
TGCAGCGCTTCGCGGGTGGGAGGGCCGAATGAGCAATTCTTC
>TRBV29-1|many|TRBD2|TRBJ2-7
CSVGGGSGSYEQYF
TGCAGCGTTGGGGGAGGTAGCGGGAGTTACGAGCAGTACTTC
>TRBV4-1|-|TRBD1|TRBJ2-7
CASIPRGGQGAYKQYF
TGCGCCAGCATCCCACGAGGCGGACAGGGGGCCTACAAGCAGTACTTC
>TRBV29-1|many|-|TRBJ2-7
CSVEDRGTRSSYEQYF
TGCAGCGTTGAAGATCGTGGGACACGGAGCTCCTACGAGCAGTACTTC
>TRBV18|-|-|TRBJ1-4
CASSLNREYGKLFF
TGTGCCAGCTCACTAAACAGGGAGTATGGAAAACTGTTTTTT
>TRBV28|many|-|TRBJ1-2
CASSLRVRDYGYTF
TGTGCCAGCAGTTTAAGGGTCCGGGACTATGGCTACACCTTC
>TRBV6-1|many|-|TRBJ2-6
CASRPGWGATGANVLTF
TGTGCCAGCAGACCCGGTTGGGGGGCGACTGGGGCCAACGTCCTGACTTTC
>TRBV6-5|-|-|TRBJ1-2
CASSYSSRFWSGYTF
TGTGCCAGCAGCTACTCGAGTCGGTTTTGGTCAGGCTACACCTTC
>TRBV11-2|-|-|TRBJ2-5
CANRSRDSGHQETQYF
TGTGCAAACAGATCCCGGGACTCGGGCCATCAAGAGACCCAGTACTTC
>TRBV12-3/TRBV12-4|-|TRBD2|TRBJ2-2
CASSFGLAEDTVELFF
TGTGCCAGCAGTTTTGGCCTAGCGGAAGACACCGTGGAGCTGTTTTTT
>TRBV11-2|-|-|TRBJ2-5
CTSRPRDSAHEETQCF
TGTACCAGCAGACCCCGGGACTCGGCCCACGAAGAGACCCAGTGCTTC
>TRBV4-2|-|TRBD2|TRBJ2-7
CATTRLAGVYKSYKQYF
TGTGCCACTACCAGACTAGCGGGAGTTTATAAGTCCTACAAGCAGTACTTC
>TRBV12-3/TRBV12-4|-|-|TRBJ1-5
CASSQQGGRLQHF
TGTGCCAGCAGCCAACAGGGTGGGCGGCTCCAGCATTTT
>TRBV10-3|-|-|TRBJ1-1
CAISPELNTEAFF
TGTGCCATCAGTCCTGAGTTGAACACTGAAGCTTTCTTT
>TRBV14|many|TRBD2|TRBJ2-3
CASSQGTSGIDTQYF
TGTGCCAGCAGCCAAGGGACTAGCGGGATAGATACGCAGTATTTT
>TRBV28|many|-|TRBJ1-1
CATVAYYTGTGRSEAFF
TGTGCCACCGTCGCCTATTATACCGGAACAGGGCGGTCTGAAGCTTTCTTT
>TRBV4-1|-|TRBD1|TRBJ1-5
CASSRVGGDSQPQHF
TGCGCCAGCAGCCGAGTAGGAGGGGACAGCCAACCCCAGCATTTT
>TRBV29-1|-|TRBD1|TRBJ1-2
CSVGTGHRNYVYTF
TGCAGCGTAGGGACAGGTCATCGGAACTATGTCTACACCTTC